The entry below gives a single T cell receptor (beta chain) sequence along with its context. The antigen is unknown. Generated by immunoSEQ multiplex PCR, the TCRdb table keeps only in-frame clones and is missing some. The sample has about 180,000 clones, roughly nine tenths seen once. The record originates from a study of T cell responses to AZD1222 COVID-19 vaccine. Study outcomes and limitations: Of the AZD1222 recipients, only six were seropositive at baseline. There were vaccine-associated CD4 TCRs across spike, dominant at 160-218 and 743-854. In a largely white British group with more females than males, clonal diversity was possibly underestimated.

The sequence was obtained from an adult in good health. This sample comprised peripheral blood, obtained on day 0 of AZD1222 vaccination.

CDR3 amino acids: CASSPGGDTEAFF. CDR3 sequence (DNA): TGTGCCAGCAGCCCCGGGGGGGACACTGAAGCTTTCTTT. V is TRBV7-2 and J is TRBJ1-1; TRBD1 might be the D (5 bases). The CDR3 loop spans 13 amino acids. Germline V gene lookup returns CDR1 SGHTA and CDR2 FQGNSA. The V and J ends lost 5 bases and 3 bases respectively, with 10 bases between them.